These T cell receptor beta chains were read from a single sample in a study of blood T cells in healthy people across ages. TCRdb re-called the 5' RACE reads through MiXCR, storing one row per CDR3 protein. The sample carries 980,000 or so distinct CDR3 sequences, roughly 48% recorded once. The specimen was blood. These receptors originate from a man aged 25-45 years in good health. Both conserved end residues are part of each CDR3. The D gene is left open where the match is weak. Only some rows state a clone size, as once, few, many or a class for expanded clones.

-,TRBJ2-7,many,TRBV20-1,CSAQRGRLGYEQYF,TGCAGTGCTCAGAGGGGCCGTTTAGGGTACGAGCAGTACTTC
-,TRBJ2-1,-,TRBV6-6,CASSHPVAGEQFF,TGTGCCAGCAGTCACCCGGTAGCCGGGGAGCAGTTCTTC
TRBD2,TRBJ2-3,-,TRBV7-8,CASSSPLAGVGTDTQYF,TGTGCCAGCAGCTCGCCATTAGCGGGGGTAGGGACAGATACGCAGTATTTT
-,TRBJ1-5,few,TRBV2,CASSAQVGNQPQHF,TGTGCCAGCAGCGCACAGGTTGGCAATCAGCCCCAGCATTTT
-,TRBJ2-2,few,TRBV20-1,CSAVLRRDTGELFF,TGCAGTGCCGTTTTAAGGAGGGACACCGGGGAGCTGTTTTTT
-,TRBJ2-1,few,TRBV4-3,CASSRTGLGNEQFF,TGCGCCAGCAGCCGAACGGGTCTGGGCAATGAGCAGTTCTTC
-,TRBJ1-1,-,TRBV2,CASSGKESGLSTEAFF,TGTGCCAGCAGTGGTAAGGAGTCAGGTCTCAGCACTGAAGCTTTCTTT
-,TRBJ2-3,-,TRBV5-1,CASSLVRADTDTQYF,TGCGCCAGCAGCTTGGTGAGGGCGGACACAGATACGCAGTATTTT
TRBD1,TRBJ2-7,few,TRBV7-2,CASSFIPSDRGFNPYEQYF,TGTGCCAGCAGCTTTATACCATCAGACAGGGGGTTTAACCCCTACGAGCAGTACTTC
TRBD2,TRBJ2-3,few,TRBV6-4,CASGLAGGPSTDTQYF,TGTGCCAGTGGACTAGCGGGGGGACCTAGCACAGATACGCAGTATTTT
-,TRBJ1-4,-,TRBV7-9,CASSLGKIGTGGEKLFF,TGTGCCAGCAGCTTAGGAAAGATCGGTACAGGTGGAGAAAAACTGTTTTTT
-,TRBJ2-1,many,TRBV29-1,CSVEGRGFSYNEQFF,TGCAGCGTTGAAGGGCGCGGCTTTTCCTACAATGAGCAGTTCTTC
TRBD2,TRBJ2-7,-,TRBV25-1,CASPRLAGRYEQYF,TGTGCCAGCCCCCGACTAGCGGGACGTTACGAGCAGTACTTC
-,TRBJ2-3,once,TRBV28,CASSPPSALTDTQYF,TGTGCCAGCAGCCCACCCAGCGCGTTAACAGATACGCAGTATTTT
TRBD1,TRBJ2-1,-,TRBV6-5,CASKGTGVYNEQFF,TGTGCCAGCAAGGGGACAGGGGTCTACAATGAGCAGTTCTTC
-,TRBJ1-4,-,TRBV4-1,CASSEADLGLFF,TGCGCCAGCAGTGAGGCAGATTTAGGACTGTTTTTT
-,TRBJ2-7,-,TRBV6-2/TRBV6-3,CASSYRAGSYEQYF,TGTGCCAGCAGTTACCGGGCCGGCTCCTACGAGCAGTACTTC
TRBD1,TRBJ2-3,-,TRBV12-3/TRBV12-4,CASSPLTGQGILDTQYF,TGTGCCAGCAGTCCCTTGACCGGACAGGGAATACTAGATACGCAGTATTTT
-,TRBJ2-3,few,TRBV12-3/TRBV12-4,CASSLGGGGHADTQYF,TGTGCCAGCAGTTTGGGGGGTGGGGGGCATGCAGATACGCAGTATTTT
TRBD1,TRBJ1-5,-,TRBV12-3/TRBV12-4,CASSPQGQGDQPQHF,TGTGCCAGCAGTCCTCAAGGGCAGGGGGACCAGCCCCAGCATTTT
-,TRBJ1-2,-,TRBV7-9,CASSLAQGDPGYTF,TGTGCCAGCAGCTTAGCGCAAGGGGACCCTGGCTACACCTTC
-,TRBJ1-1,-,TRBV12-3/TRBV12-4,CASSTAAEAFF,TGTGCCAGCTCGACGGCCGCTGAAGCTTTCTTT
TRBD1,TRBJ2-1,-,TRBV20-1,CSANDRDRAGNEQFF,TGCAGTGCTAATGACCGGGACAGGGCTGGAAATGAGCAGTTCTTC
-,TRBJ2-1,few,TRBV3-1,CASSKSNSYNEQFF,TGTGCCAGCAGCAAATCTAACTCCTACAATGAGCAGTTCTTC
-,TRBJ2-3,-,TRBV12-3/TRBV12-4,CASSFRSDTQYF,TGTGCCAGCAGTTTTCGCTCAGATACGCAGTATTTT
-,TRBJ1-6,-,TRBV5-6,CASTTATAPQPLHF,TGTGCCAGCACGACCGCGACAGCCCCTCAACCCCTCCACTTT
TRBD2,TRBJ2-3,many,TRBV5-6,CASSLGTSGATDTQYF,TGTGCCAGCAGCTTGGGGACTAGCGGGGCCACAGATACGCAGTATTTT
-,TRBJ1-2,few,TRBV7-9,CASSWDGNYGYTF,TGTGCCAGCAGTTGGGACGGAAACTATGGCTACACCTTC
-,TRBJ2-3,few,TRBV11-2,CASSLEPGAGGTQYF,TGTGCCAGCAGCTTAGAACCTGGGGCGGGTGGTACGCAGTATTTT
TRBD2,TRBJ2-1,-,TRBV4-2,CASSQGGTSGNNEQFF,TGTGCCAGCAGCCAAGGTGGGACTAGCGGAAATAATGAGCAGTTCTTC
-,TRBJ1-2,-,TRBV4-2,CASSQDRQVDGYTF,TGTGCCAGCAGCCAAGATAGGCAGGTAGATGGCTACACCTTC
-,TRBJ2-7,few,TRBV20-1,CSARVVGDYEQYF,TGCAGTGCCCGAGTGGTGGGGGACTACGAGCAGTACTTC